This entry lists 19 T cell receptor beta chains sequenced from one sample in a study of blood T cell repertoires in COVID-19. Measured with immunoSEQ multiplex PCR; TCRdb has only the in-frame clones, and not every one. The sample includes approximately 50,000 clones, nearly 95% of them seen just once. Sequenced sample: peripheral blood. The receptor source for this set is a man in his fifties or sixties with active COVID-19.

The genes are TRBV2 and TRBJ2-1, with 11 bases identical to TRBD2. The germline V gene encodes CDR1 SNHLY and CDR2 FYNNEI. Germline trimming cut 6 bases from V and 3 bases from J; bases unmatched to any gene: 4. The CDR3 covers 15 residues. CDR3 bases: TGTGCCAGCAGCAGACTAGCGGGGCTCTACAATGAGCAGTTCTTC. Its translation: CASSRLAGLYNEQFF. The variable domain in full, completed from reference TRBV2 and TRBJ2-1, reads EPEVTQTPSHQVTQMGQEVILRCVPISNHLYFYWYRQILGQKVEFLVSFYNNEISEKSEIFDDQFSVERPDGSNFTLKIRSTKLEDSAMYFCASSRLAGLYNEQFFGPGTRLTVL.

This clone was seen more than once but under ten times. This chain joins TRBV3-1 (or the pseudogene TRBV3-2) and TRBJ1-6; D possibly corresponds to TRBD1 (6 bases). CDR3 size: 14 residues. CDR1 is LGHDT, CDR2 YNNKEL, per germline (reference sequence). V lost 1 base to trimming and J lost 7 bases, with 8 bases between them. In nucleotides, the CDR3 is TGTGCCAGCAGCCAAGGGACAGTCAATTCACCCCTCCACTTT. This codes for CASSQGTVNSPLHF.

The chain carries TRBV5-4 and TRBJ2-1; TRBD2 aligns across 16 bases. V was clipped by 0 bases and J by 5 bases; unmatched bases: 5. The CDR3 has 18 amino acids. The V gene's germline CDR1 is SGHNT and CDR2 YYREEE (reference sequence). The CDR3 region is CASSLGSGLAGGNNEQFF. CDR3 DNA sequence: TGTGCCAGCAGCTTGGGATCGGGACTAGCGGGAGGGAACAATGAGCAGTTCTTC.

The chain joins TRBV19 to TRBJ1-5; D is possibly TRBD1 (5 bases). This CDR3 contains 14 residues. Germline V gene lookup returns CDR1 LNHDA and CDR2 SQIVND (reference sequence). The ends were cut back, 6 bases at V and 4 bases at J, with 13 bases in the middle. Written as DNA, the CDR3 is TGTGCCAGTAGGCCCGCCGGGGGTAATCAGCCCCAGCATTTT. Amino acid sequence: CASRPAGGNQPQHF.

This clone was found a few times. CDR3 nucleotides: TGTGCCAGCAGCAAAAGGAGCGGGTACAATCAGCCCCAGCATTTT. Residues: CASSKRSGYNQPQHF. The rearrangement joins TRBV21-1 to TRBJ1-5. TRBV21-1 is given as a pseudogene. The CDR3 runs 15 residues.

The V call is TRBV28, the J call TRBJ2-1; TRBD1 aligns across 8 bases. Germline V gene sequence: CDR1 MDHEN, CDR2 SYDVKM. The CDR3 is made up of 19 amino acids. V dropped 5 bases and J dropped 2; count of bases not matched to a gene: 17. CDR3: CASSLILGSGTGAYNEQFF. The CDR3 DNA follows: TGTGCCAGCAGTCTAATCTTGGGTTCGGGGACAGGAGCCTACAATGAGCAGTTCTTC.

Only a few counts were recorded for this clone. The chain links TRBV9 to TRBJ2-2, with 9 bases identical to TRBD1. Trimming removed 4 bases from V and 7 bases from J; junction bases left unmatched: 5. This CDR3 contains 14 residues. CDR1 SGDLS and CDR2 YYNGEE come from the germline V gene. DNA of the CDR3: TGTGCCAGCAGCCAGGGACAGGGAGACGGGGAGCTGTTTTTT. It yields the protein CASSQGQGDGELFF.

The chain employs TRBV6-2 or TRBV6-3 and TRBJ2-3; 10 bases match TRBD2. The CDR3 loop spans 15 amino acids. Germline V gene sequence: CDR1 MNHEY, CDR2 SVGEGT. Germline trimming cut 5 bases from V and 2 bases from J; bases unmatched to any gene: 4. The CDR3: CASSTGLADTDTQYF. The CDR3 DNA reads TGTGCCAGCAGTACCGGACTAGCGGACACAGATACGCAGTATTTT.

About this clone: Its ends do not fully match the called genes, so a read error is possible. The sample holds other DNA sequences that translate to the same CDR3. This sequence joins TRBV2 and TRBJ2-1; 8 nucleotides match TRBD2. The CDR3 spans 15 residues. Germline V gene data show CDR1 as SNHLY and CDR2 as FYNNEI. The CDR3 region has the DNA TGTGCCAGCAGTGAGAGCGGGGGCGTCTACAATGAGCAATTCTTC. This sequence encodes CASSESGGVYNEQFF.

This chain links TRBV4-3 with TRBJ2-1, with 8 bases matching TRBD1. The junction had 8 bases not matched to a gene; V was cut back by 4 bases and J by 6 bases. Germline-derived CDR1 and CDR2 are LGHNA and YSLEER. CDR3 size: 15 residues. CDR3 residues: CASSRGQGTFNEQFF. In nucleotides, the CDR3 is TGCGCCAGCAGCCGCGGACAGGGAACCTTCAATGAGCAGTTCTTC.

J is TRBJ1-1 and V is TRBV28; no clear D gene. From germline, CDR1 is MDHEN and CDR2 SYDVKM. V lost 7 bases to trimming and J lost 3 bases, with 6 bases between them. CDR3 length equals 11 residues. The CDR3 nucleotides are TGTGCCAGCACCCGGGACACTGAAGCTTTCTTT. Its protein product is CASTRDTEAFF.

This chain's CDR3 is CASSVVPGQNTEAFF. The CDR3 bases are TGTGCCAGCAGCGTAGTCCCAGGGCAGAACACTGAAGCTTTCTTT. The V and J genes are TRBV9 and TRBJ1-1; a weak D match, TRBD1 (5 bases). The CDR3 runs 15 residues. Germline V gene lookup returns CDR1 SGDLS and CDR2 YYNGEE. V shed 0 bases and J shed 1 base, with 10 bases lying between them.

The CDR3 DNA reads as TGTGCCAGCTCACCACGACTTCAAGAGACCCAGTACTTC. Encoded protein: CASSPRLQETQYF. V is TRBV18 and J is TRBJ2-5, with no clear D. The V gene lost 1 base and the J gene lost 2 bases, with 5 bases spanning the gap. Germline V gives CDR1 KGHSH, CDR2 LQKENI. This CDR3 is 13 amino acids long.

The rearrangement joins TRBV7-6 to TRBJ2-5; D may be TRBD2 (6 bases). Trimming took off 1 base at V and 4 bases at J, with 13 bases between the two ends. The CDR3 covers 15 residues. CDR1 is SGHVS and CDR2 is FNYEAQ in the germline V gene. DNA for the CDR3: TGTGCCAGCAGCTTAGTGCCAGGAGGGGCAGAGACCCAGTACTTC. Translated: CASSLVPGGAETQYF.

The rearrangement joins TRBV4-3 to TRBJ2-6, with a tentative D call TRBD1 (8 bases). Looked up from germline, CDR1 is LGHNA and CDR2 is YSLEER. This CDR3 is built from 18 residues. Trimming took 4 bases from V and 1 from J, leaving 17 bases between them. The DNA of the CDR3 is TGCGCCAGCAGCCCTGGACAGGGAGGGTTATCTGGGGCCAACGTCCTGACTTTC. Translation gives CASSPGQGGLSGANVLTF.

This chain links TRBV7-9 with TRBJ1-1; tentative D call: TRBD1 (5 bases). The CDR3 length is 15 residues. V lost 5 bases and J lost 2, with 15 bases in between. Germline V CDR1 and CDR2: SEHNR, FQNEAQ (reference sequence). Written as DNA, the CDR3 is TGTGCCAGCAGCCCCCCACCCGGGGGTAACACTGAAGCTTTCTTT. Its translation is CASSPPPGGNTEAFF.

The J gene is TRBJ2-7, the V gene TRBV2, with TRBD1 identical over 8 bases. There are 14 residues in the CDR3. The germline CDR1 and CDR2 sequences are SNHLY and FYNNEI. Trimming cost V 4 bases and J 4 bases; bases outside gene matches: 6. The CDR3 sequence: CASSGDRGRYEQYF. The DNA of the CDR3 is TGTGCCAGCAGTGGAGACAGGGGTCGTTACGAGCAGTACTTC. The variable domain in full, completed from reference TRBV2 and TRBJ2-7, reads EPEVTQTPSHQVTQMGQEVILRCVPISNHLYFYWYRQILGQKVEFLVSFYNNEISEKSEIFDDQFSVERPDGSNFTLKIRSTKLEDSAMYFCASSGDRGRYEQYFGPGTRLTVT.

This chain uses TRBV11-2 with TRBJ2-6, with D uncertain. V was shortened by 6 bases and J by 1 base, with 4 bases between the two germline ends. CDR3 length: 13 residues. Germline-derived CDR1 and CDR2 are SGHAT and FQNNGV. This CDR3 is CASRRSGANVLTF. CDR3 nucleotides: TGTGCCAGCAGGCGTTCTGGGGCCAACGTCCTGACTTTC.

CDR3: CASRPMGQGKKYF. DNA for the CDR3: TGTGCCAGCAGGCCCATGGGACAGGGAAAAAAGTACTTC. This rearrangement joins TRBV28 to TRBJ2-7, with 9 bases fitting TRBD1. Trimming cost V 6 bases and J 11 bases; bases outside gene matches: 11. There are 13 residues in the CDR3. Germline V gene sequence: CDR1 MDHEN, CDR2 SYDVKM.